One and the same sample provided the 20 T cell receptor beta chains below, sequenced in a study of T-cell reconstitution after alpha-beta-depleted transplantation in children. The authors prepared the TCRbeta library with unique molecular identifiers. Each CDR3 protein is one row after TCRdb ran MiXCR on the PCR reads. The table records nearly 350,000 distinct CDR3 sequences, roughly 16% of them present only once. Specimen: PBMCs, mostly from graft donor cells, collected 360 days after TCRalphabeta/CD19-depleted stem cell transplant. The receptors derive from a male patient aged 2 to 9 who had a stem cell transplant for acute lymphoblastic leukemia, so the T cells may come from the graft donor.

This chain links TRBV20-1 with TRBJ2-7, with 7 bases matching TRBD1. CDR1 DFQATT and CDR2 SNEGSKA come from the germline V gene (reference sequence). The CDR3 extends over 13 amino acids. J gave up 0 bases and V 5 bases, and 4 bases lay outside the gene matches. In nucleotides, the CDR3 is TGCAGTGCTGGGGACAGTGGCTCCTACGAGCAGTACTTC. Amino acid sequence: CSAGDSGSYEQYF.

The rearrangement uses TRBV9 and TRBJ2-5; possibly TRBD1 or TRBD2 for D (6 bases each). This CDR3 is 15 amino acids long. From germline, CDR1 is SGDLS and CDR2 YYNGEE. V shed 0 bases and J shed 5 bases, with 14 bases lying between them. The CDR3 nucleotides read TGTGCCAGCAGCGTAGGTCCGGGGGCGCGGGAGACCCAGTACTTC. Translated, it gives CASSVGPGARETQYF.

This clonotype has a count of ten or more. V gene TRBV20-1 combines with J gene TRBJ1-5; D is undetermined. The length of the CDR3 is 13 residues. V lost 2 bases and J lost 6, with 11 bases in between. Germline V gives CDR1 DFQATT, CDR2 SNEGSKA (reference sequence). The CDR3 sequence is CSARSDIFQPQHF. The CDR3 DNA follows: TGCAGTGCTAGATCCGACATCTTTCAGCCCCAGCATTTT.

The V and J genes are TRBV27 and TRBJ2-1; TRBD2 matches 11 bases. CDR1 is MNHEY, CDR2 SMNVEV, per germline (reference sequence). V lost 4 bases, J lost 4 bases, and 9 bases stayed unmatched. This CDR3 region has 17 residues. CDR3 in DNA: TGTGCCAGCAGTTATACTAGCGGGAGATCCCTTTACAATGAGCAGTTCTTC. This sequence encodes CASSYTSGRSLYNEQFF.

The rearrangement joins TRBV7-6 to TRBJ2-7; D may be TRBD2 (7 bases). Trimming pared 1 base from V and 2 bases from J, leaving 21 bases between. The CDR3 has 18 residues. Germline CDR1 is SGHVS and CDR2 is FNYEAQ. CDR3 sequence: CASSLVGGGLLSPYEQYF. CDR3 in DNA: TGTGCCAGCAGCTTAGTTGGGGGGGGCTTACTGTCGCCCTACGAGCAGTACTTC.

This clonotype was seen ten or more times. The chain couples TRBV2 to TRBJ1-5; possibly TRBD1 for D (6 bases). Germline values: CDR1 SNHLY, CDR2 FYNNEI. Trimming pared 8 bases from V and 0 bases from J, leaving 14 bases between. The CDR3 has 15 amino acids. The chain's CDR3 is CASSQGGHSNQPQHF. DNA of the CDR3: TGTGCCAGCTCACAGGGAGGGCATAGCAATCAGCCCCAGCATTTT.

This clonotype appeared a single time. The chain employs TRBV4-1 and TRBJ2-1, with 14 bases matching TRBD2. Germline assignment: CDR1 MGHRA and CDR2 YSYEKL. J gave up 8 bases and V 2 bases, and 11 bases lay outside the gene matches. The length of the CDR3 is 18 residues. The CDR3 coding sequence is TGCGCCAGCAGCCAATCCCTCAGGACTAGCGGGAGGTTGGATGAGCAGTTCTTC. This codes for CASSQSLRTSGRLDEQFF.

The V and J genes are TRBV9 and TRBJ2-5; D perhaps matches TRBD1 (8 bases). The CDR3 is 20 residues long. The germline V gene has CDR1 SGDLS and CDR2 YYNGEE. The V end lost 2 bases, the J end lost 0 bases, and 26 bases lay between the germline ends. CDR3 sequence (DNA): TGTGCCAGCAGCGTGCGACCGACAGGGGAGGGGATAACGTACCAAGAGACCCAGTACTTC. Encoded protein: CASSVRPTGEGITYQETQYF. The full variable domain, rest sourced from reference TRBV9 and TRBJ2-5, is DSGVTQTPKHLITATGQRVTLRCSPRSGDLSVYWYQQSLDQGLQFLIQYYNGEERAKGNILERFSAQQFPDLHSELNLSSLELGDSALYFCASSVRPTGEGITYQETQYFGPGTRLLVL.

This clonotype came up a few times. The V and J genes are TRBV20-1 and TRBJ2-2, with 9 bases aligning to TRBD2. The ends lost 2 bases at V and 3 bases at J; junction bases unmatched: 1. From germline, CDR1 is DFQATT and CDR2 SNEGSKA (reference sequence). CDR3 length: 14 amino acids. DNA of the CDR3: TGCAGTGCTAGACTAGCGGGACACACCGGGGAGCTGTTTTTT. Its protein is CSARLAGHTGELFF.

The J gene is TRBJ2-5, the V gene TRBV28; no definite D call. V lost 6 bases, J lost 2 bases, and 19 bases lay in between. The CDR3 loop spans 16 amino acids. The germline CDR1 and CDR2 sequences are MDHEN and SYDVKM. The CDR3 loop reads CASSVGRTLRQETQYF. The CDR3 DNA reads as TGTGCCAGCAGCGTAGGACGGACCCTTCGGCAAGAGACCCAGTACTTC.

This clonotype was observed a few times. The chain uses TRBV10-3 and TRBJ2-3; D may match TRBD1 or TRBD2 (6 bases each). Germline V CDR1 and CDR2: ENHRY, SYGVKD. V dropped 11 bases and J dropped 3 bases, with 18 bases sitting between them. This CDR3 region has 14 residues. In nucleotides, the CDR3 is TGTGCCTCCCAAGGGGGGCAGGGGACAGATACGCAGTATTTT. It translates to CASQGGQGTDTQYF.

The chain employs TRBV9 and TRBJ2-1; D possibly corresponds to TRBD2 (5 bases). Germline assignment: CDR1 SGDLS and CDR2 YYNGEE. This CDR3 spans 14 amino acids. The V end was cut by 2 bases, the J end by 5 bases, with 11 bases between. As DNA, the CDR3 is TGTGCCAGCAGCGTCTGGACTGGAAACAATGAGCAGTTCTTC. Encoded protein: CASSVWTGNNEQFF.

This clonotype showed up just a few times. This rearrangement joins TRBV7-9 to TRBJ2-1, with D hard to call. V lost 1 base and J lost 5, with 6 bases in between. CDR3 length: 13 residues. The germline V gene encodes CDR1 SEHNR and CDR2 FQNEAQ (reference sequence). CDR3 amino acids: CASSLESDNEQFF. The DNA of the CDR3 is TGTGCCAGCAGCTTAGAATCTGACAATGAGCAGTTCTTC.

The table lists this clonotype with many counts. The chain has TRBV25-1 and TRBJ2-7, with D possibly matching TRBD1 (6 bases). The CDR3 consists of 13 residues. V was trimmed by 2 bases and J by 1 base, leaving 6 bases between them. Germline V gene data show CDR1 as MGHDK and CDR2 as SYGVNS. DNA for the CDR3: TGTGCCAGCAGTGAAACAGGGTCCTACGAGCAGTACTTC. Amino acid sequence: CASSETGSYEQYF.

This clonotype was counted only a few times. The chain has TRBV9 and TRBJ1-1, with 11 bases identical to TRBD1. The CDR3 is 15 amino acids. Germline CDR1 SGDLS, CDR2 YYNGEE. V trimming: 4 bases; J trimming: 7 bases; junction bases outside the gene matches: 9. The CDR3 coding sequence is TGTGCCAGCAGCTCGACCGGGACAGGGGGGTTTGAAGCTTTCTTT. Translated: CASSSTGTGGFEAFF.

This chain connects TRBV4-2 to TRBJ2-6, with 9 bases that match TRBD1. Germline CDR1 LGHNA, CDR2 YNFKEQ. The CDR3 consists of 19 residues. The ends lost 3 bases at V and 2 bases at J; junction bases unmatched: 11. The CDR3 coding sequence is TGTGCCAGCAGCCAGAAGGCTTGGCGGGACAGGGCTGGGGCCAACGTCCTGACTTTC. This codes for CASSQKAWRDRAGANVLTF.

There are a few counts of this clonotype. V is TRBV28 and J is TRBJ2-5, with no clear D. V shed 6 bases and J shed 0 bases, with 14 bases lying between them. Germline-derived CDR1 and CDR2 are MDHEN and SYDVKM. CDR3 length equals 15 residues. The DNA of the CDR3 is TGTGCCAGCAGCCCCCTGAACTGGTACCAAGAGACCCAGTACTTC. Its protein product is CASSPLNWYQETQYF.

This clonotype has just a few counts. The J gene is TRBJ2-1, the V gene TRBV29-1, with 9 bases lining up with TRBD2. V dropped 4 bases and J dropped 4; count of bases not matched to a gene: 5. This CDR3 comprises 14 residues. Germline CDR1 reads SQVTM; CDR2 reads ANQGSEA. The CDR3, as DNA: TGCAGCGTTGGAGGACTAGCGACTTACAATGAGCAGTTCTTC. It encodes CSVGGLATYNEQFF.

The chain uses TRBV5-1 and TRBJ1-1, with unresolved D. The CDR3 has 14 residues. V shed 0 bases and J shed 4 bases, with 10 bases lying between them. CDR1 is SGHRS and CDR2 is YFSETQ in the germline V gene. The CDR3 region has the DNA TGCGCCAGCAGCTTGGAGGGATCGAGCACTGAAGCTTTCTTT. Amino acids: CASSLEGSSTEAFF.

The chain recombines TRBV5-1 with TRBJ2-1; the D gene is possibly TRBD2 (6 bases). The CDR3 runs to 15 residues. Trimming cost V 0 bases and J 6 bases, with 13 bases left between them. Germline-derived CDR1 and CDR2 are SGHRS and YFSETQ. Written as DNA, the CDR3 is TGCGCCAGCAGCTTGGCCGCGGCGGGACCCAATGAGCAGTTCTTC. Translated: CASSLAAAGPNEQFF.